One TCR beta chain is described in this entry. Its specificity is not known. A read error is possible here, since a much larger clone lies one base away. The data were obtained in a study of shared clonotypes between healthy human individuals. Study background: Per donor, CD8 memory used one plate, CD8 naive used two, CD4 memory used three and CD4 naive used three.

Study-wide results and caveats: A generally larger estimated richness was seen in naive subsets than in memory subsets.

At a deep level, the assay was run. Study processing details: Junction-only sequences produced by ImmunoSEQ had no quality scores, so filtering differed. Sequenced by immunoSEQ multiplex PCR; TCRdb stores in-frame clones only, minus some. The V and J calls and clone size come from that table; D and trimming were worked out from the DNA. The sample consists of around 990,000 clones, around three quarters of them appearing once. The sequenced sample was memory CD4+ T cells from PBMCs. Subset defined: CD45RA-negative fraction. The sequence was collected from a man between 18 and 35 years old in good health. Some clones in this sample may be carry-over from other donors' samples.

In nucleotides, the CDR3 is TGTGCCACACATGACAGCGGGGGGTCGTGGGAGACCCAGTACTTC. This gives the protein CATHDSGGSWETQYF. V usage is TRBV10-3 and J usage is TRBJ2-5, with 9 bases identical to TRBD2. Germline assignment: CDR1 ENHRY and CDR2 SYGVKD. Trimming removed 10 bases from V and 5 bases from J; junction bases left unmatched: 14. The CDR3 sequence is 15 residues long.